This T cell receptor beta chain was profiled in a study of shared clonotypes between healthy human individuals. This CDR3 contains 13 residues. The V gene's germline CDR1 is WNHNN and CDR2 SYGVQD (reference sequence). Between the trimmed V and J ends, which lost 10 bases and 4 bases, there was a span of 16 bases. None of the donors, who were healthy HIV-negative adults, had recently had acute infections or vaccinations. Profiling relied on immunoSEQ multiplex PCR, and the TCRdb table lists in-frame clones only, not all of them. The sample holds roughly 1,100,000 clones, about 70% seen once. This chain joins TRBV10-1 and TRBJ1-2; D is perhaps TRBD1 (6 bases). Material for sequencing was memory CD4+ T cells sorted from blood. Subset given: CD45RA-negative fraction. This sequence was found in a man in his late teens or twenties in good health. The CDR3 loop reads CANRTGTAYGYTF. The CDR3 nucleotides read TGCGCCAACCGTACAGGGACGGCCTATGGCTACACCTTC.